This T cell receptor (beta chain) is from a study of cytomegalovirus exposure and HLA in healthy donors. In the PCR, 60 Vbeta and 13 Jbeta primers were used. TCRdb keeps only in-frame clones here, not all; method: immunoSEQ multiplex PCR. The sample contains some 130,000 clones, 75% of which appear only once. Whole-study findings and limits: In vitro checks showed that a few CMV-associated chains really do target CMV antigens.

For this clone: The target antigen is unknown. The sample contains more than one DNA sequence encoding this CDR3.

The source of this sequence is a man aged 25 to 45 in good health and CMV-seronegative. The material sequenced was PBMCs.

DNA of the CDR3: TGTGCCAGCAGCCCAGGGCAAGAGACCCAGTACTTC. Amino acids: CASSPGQETQYF. This chain connects TRBV6-6 to TRBJ2-5; D is perhaps TRBD1 (5 bases). V shed 6 bases and J shed 2 bases, with 7 bases lying between them. Germline V lookup: CDR1 MNHNY, CDR2 SVGAGI (reference sequence). The CDR3 runs to 12 residues.